Reported below is one TCR beta chain. Ages ranged from 18 to 89 years, with residence in about 23 US areas. Looked up from germline, CDR1 is LNHDA and CDR2 is SQIVND (reference sequence). V was trimmed by 6 bases and J by 3 bases, leaving 12 bases between them. This CDR3 has 14 residues. This sample was included in a study of blood T cell repertoires in COVID-19. Looking at the study overall: Sites in the United States, Italy and Spain provided acute and convalescent COVID-19 samples. PBMCs, B-cell-depleted T cells, or T cells were the source of the cDNA or gDNA that made up the material.

In the authors' workflow: For nucleated cells, counts were estimated from reference gene primer amplification. The protocol was immunoSEQ multiplex PCR, while the TCRdb copy is restricted to in-frame clones and leaves out a portion. For V, J and clone size, that table is used; D and trimming come from the DNA. The profile shows a few hundred thousand clones, approximately 80% of them singletons. The chain has TRBV19 and TRBJ1-5, with D tentatively TRBD1 (5 bases). The specimen was PBMCs or T cells enriched from blood (not recorded which). This TCR derives from a woman in her thirties or forties with acute COVID-19. The CDR3, as DNA: TGTGCCAGTAGCAGCGGGGGACTCAATCAGCCCCAGCATTTT. Translated: CASSSGGLNQPQHF.